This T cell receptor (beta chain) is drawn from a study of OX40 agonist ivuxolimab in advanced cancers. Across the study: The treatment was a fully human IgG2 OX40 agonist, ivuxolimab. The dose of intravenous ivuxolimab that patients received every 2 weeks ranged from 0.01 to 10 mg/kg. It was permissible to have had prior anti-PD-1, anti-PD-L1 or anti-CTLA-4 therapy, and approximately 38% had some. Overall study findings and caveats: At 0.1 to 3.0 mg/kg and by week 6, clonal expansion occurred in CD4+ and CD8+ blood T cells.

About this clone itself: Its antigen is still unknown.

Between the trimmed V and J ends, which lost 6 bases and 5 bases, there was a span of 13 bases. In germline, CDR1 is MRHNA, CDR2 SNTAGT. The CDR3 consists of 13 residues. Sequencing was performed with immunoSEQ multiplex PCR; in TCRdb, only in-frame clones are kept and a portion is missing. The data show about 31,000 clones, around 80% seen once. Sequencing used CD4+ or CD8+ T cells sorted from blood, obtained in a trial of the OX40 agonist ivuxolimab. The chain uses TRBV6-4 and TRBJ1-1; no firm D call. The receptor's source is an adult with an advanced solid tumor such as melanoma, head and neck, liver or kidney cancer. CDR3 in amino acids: CASSSNHFTEAFF. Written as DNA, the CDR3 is TGTGCCAGCAGCAGCAACCATTTTACTGAAGCTTTCTTT.